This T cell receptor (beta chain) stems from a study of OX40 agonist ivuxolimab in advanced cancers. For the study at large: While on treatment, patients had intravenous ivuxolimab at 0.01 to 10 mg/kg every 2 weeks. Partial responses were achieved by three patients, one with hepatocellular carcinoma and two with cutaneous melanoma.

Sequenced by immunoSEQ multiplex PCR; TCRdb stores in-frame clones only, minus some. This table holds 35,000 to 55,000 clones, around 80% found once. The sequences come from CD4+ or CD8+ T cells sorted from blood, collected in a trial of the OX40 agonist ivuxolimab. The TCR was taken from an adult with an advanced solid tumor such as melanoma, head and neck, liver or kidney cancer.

CDR3: CASSPGSLREAFF. The CDR3 DNA sequence: TGTGCCAGCTCACCGGGGAGTTTAAGGGAAGCTTTCTTT. The chain joins TRBV18 to TRBJ1-1; unclear D gene. CDR1 and CDR2 from the germline V gene are KGHSH and LQKENI. CDR3 size: 13 residues. V was pared by 3 bases and J by 8 bases, with 13 bases between.